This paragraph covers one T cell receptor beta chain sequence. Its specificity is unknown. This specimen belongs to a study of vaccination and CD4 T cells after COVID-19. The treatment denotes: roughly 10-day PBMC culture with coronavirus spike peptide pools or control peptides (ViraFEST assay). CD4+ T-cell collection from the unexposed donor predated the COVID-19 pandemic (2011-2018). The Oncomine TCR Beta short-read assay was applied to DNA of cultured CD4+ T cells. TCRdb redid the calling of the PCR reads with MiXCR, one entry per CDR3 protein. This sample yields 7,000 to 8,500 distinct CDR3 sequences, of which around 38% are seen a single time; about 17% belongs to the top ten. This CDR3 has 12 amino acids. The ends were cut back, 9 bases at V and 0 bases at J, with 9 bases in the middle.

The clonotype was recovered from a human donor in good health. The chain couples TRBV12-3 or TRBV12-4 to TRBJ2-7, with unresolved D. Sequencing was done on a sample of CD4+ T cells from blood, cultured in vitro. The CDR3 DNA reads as TGTGCCAGTAAAGGTCGCTCCTACGAGCAGTACTTC. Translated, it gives CASKGRSYEQYF.